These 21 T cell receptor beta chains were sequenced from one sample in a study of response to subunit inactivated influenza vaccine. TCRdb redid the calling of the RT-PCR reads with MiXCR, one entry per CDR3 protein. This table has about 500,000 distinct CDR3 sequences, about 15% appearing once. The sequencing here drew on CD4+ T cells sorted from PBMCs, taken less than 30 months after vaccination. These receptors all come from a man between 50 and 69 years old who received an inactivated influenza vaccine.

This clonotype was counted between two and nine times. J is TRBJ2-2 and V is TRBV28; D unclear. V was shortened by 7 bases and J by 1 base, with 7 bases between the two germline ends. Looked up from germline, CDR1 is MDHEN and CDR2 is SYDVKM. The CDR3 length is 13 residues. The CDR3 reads CASTLGNTGELFF. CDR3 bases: TGTGCCAGCACCCTAGGGAACACCGGGGAGCTGTTTTTT.

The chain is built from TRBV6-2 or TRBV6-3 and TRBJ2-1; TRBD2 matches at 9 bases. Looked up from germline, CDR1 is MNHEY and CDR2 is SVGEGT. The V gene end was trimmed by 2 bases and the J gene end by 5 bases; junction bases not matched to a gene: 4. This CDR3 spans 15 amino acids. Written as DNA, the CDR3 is TGTGCCAGCAGTTACGCGGGAGGGCCCCACAATGAGCAGTTCTTC. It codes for CASSYAGGPHNEQFF.

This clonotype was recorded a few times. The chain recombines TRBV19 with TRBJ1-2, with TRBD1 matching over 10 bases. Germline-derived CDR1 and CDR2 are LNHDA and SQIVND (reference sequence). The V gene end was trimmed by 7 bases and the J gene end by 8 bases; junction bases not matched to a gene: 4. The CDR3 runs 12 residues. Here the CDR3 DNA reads TGTGCCAGTAAGCGGACAGGGGGAGGCTACACCTTC. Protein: CASKRTGGGYTF. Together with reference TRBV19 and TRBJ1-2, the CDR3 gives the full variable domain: DGGITQSPKYLFRKEGQNVTLSCEQNLNHDAMYWYRQDPGQGLRLIYYSQIVNDFQKGDIAEGYSVSREKKESFPLTVTSAQKNPTAFYLCASKRTGGGYTFGSGTRLTVV.

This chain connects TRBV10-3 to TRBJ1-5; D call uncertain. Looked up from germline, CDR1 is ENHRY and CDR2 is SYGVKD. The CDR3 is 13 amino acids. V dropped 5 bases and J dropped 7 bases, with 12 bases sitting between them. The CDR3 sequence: CAISLQPEQPQHF. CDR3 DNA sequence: TGTGCCATCAGTTTACAGCCAGAACAGCCCCAGCATTTT.

As DNA, the CDR3 is TGCGCCAGCAGCTTGGAATCGGGCCGGAATCAGCCCCAGCATTTT. Amino acid sequence: CASSLESGRNQPQHF. V is TRBV5-1 and J is TRBJ1-5, with D unclear. V lost 0 bases and J lost 4, with 11 bases in between. The CDR3 sequence is 15 residues long. Germline V gene data show CDR1 as SGHRS and CDR2 as YFSETQ.

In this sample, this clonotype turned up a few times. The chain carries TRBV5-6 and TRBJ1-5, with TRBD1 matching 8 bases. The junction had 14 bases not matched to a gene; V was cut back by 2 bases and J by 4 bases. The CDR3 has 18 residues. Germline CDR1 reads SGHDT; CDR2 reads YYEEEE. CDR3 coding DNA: TGTGCCAGCAGCTTCAGGACAGGGATCGGTCAACTGAATCAGCCCCAGCATTTT. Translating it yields CASSFRTGIGQLNQPQHF.

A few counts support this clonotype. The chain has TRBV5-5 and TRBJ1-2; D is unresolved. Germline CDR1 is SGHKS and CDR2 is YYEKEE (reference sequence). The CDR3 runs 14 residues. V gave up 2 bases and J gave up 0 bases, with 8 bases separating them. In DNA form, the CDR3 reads TGTGCCAGCAGCTTCCAGCGAGCTAACTATGGCTACACCTTC. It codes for CASSFQRANYGYTF.

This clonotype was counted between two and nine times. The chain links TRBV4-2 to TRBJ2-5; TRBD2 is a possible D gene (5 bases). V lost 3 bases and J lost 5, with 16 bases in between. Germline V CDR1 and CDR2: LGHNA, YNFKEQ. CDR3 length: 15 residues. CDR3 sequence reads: CASSHLVAGRETQYF. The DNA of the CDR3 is TGTGCCAGCAGCCACCTTGTTGCGGGTAGGGAGACCCAGTACTTC.

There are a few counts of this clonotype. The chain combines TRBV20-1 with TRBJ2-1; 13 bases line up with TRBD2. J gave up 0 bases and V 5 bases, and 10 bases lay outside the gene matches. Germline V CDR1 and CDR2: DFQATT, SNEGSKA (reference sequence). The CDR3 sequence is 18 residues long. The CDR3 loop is CSASGTSGTLSSYNEQFF. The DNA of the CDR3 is TGCAGTGCTTCGGGGACTAGCGGGACACTAAGCTCCTACAATGAGCAGTTCTTC.

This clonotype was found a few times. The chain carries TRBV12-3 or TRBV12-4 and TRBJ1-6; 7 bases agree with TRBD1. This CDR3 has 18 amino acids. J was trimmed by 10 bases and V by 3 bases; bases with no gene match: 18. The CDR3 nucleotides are TGTGCCAGCAGTTTTGTGGGTGACAGGGTGGTGCTGAGATCACCCCTCCACTTT. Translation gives CASSFVGDRVVLRSPLHF.

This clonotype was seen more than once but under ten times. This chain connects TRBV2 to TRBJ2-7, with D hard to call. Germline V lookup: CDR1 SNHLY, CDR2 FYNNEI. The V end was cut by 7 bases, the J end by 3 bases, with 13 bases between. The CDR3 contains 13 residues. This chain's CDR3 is CASKIGTFYEQYF. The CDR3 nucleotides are TGTGCCAGCAAAATCGGCACCTTCTACGAGCAGTACTTC.

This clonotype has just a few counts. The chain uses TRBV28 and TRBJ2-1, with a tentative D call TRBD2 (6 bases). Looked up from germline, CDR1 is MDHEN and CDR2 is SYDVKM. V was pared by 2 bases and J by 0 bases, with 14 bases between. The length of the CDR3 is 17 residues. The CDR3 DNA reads TGTGCCAGCAGTTTAGGTCTAGCGCATAGCTCCTACAATGAGCAGTTCTTC. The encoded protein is CASSLGLAHSSYNEQFF.

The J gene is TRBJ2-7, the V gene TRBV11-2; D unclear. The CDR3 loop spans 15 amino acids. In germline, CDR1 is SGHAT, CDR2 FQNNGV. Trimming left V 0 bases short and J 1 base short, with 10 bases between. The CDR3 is CASSLEASQSYEQYF. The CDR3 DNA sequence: TGTGCCAGCAGCTTAGAGGCCAGCCAATCCTACGAGCAGTACTTC.

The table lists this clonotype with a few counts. DNA for the CDR3: TGTGCCAGCAGTTTCAGCGGGAGGTTCCACGAGCAGTACTTC. This sequence encodes CASSFSGRFHEQYF. This chain links TRBV12-3 or TRBV12-4 with TRBJ2-7; TRBD2 aligns across 9 bases. CDR3 length equals 14 residues. V lost 3 bases and J lost 5; bases outside the gene matches: 5.

CDR3 loop: CASSPTPPGNTEAFF. The CDR3 nucleotides are TGTGCCAGCTCACCGACACCGCCCGGGAACACTGAAGCTTTCTTT. The V and J genes are TRBV18 and TRBJ1-1; D call uncertain. Germline CDR1 KGHSH, CDR2 LQKENI. Trimming cost V 3 bases and J 1 base, with 12 bases left between them. The CDR3 consists of 15 residues.

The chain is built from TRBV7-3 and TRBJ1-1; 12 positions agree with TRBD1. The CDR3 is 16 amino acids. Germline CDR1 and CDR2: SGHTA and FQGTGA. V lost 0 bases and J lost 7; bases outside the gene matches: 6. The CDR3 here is CASSLTGTGGNGEAFF. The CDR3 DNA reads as TGTGCCAGCAGCTTAACGGGGACAGGGGGCAATGGTGAAGCTTTCTTT.

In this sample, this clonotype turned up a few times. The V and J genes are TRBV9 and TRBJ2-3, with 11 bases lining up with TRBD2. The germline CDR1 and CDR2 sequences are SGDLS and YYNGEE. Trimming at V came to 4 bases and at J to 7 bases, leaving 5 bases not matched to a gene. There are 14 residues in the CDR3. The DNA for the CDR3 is TGTGCCAGCAGCTCGGGACTAGCGGATAATACGCAGTATTTT. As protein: CASSSGLADNTQYF.

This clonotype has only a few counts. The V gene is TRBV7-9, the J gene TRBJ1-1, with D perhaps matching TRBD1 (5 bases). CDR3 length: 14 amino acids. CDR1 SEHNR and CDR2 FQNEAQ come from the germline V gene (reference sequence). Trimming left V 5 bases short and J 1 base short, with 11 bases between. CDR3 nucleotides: TGTGCCAGCAGCGCCGGGACGCAGAACACTGAAGCTTTCTTT. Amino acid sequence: CASSAGTQNTEAFF.

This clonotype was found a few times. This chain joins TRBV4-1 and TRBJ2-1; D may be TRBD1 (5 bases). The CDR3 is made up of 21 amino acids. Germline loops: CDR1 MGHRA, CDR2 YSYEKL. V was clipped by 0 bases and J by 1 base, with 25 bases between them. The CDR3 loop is CASSQDLVTVVGVGSYNEQFF. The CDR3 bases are TGCGCCAGCAGCCAAGATCTGGTGACAGTTGTTGGGGTGGGGTCCTACAATGAGCAGTTCTTC.

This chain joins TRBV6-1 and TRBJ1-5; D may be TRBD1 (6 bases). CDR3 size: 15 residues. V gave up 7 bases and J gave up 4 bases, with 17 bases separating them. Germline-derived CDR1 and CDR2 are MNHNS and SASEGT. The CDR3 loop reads CASTLGGQGNQPQHF. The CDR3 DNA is TGTGCCAGCACCCTAGGGGGGCAAGGGAATCAGCCCCAGCATTTT.

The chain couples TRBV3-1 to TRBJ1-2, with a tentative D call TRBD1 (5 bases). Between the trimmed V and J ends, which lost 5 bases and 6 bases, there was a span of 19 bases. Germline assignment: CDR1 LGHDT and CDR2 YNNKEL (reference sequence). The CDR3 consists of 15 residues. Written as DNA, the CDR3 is TGTGCCAGCAGCGCGGGGGACCGCCGCCAGAATGGCTACACCTTC. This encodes CASSAGDRRQNGYTF.